The clone carrying this TCR beta chain appeared many times. Deletions cut 3 bases from V and 8 bases from J, with 11 bases between. The CDR3 has 13 residues. The germline gives CDR1 SGHTA, CDR2 FQGNSA. In TCRdb, the reads were re-called with MiXCR into one record per CDR3 protein. The table includes around 450,000 distinct CDR3 sequences, about 11% detected once. The data were obtained in a study of T cell repertoires in cytomegalovirus infection. The source of this sequence is a human donor in good health (CMV status not recorded). Some clones in this sample may be carry-over from other donors' samples. The rearrangement joins TRBV7-2 to TRBJ2-1, with D perhaps TRBD1 (6 bases). Sequencing was done on a sample of PBMCs. CDR3 sequence reads: CASSFTGPYEQFF. CDR3 DNA: TGTGCCAGCAGCTTTACAGGGCCCTATGAGCAGTTCTTC.